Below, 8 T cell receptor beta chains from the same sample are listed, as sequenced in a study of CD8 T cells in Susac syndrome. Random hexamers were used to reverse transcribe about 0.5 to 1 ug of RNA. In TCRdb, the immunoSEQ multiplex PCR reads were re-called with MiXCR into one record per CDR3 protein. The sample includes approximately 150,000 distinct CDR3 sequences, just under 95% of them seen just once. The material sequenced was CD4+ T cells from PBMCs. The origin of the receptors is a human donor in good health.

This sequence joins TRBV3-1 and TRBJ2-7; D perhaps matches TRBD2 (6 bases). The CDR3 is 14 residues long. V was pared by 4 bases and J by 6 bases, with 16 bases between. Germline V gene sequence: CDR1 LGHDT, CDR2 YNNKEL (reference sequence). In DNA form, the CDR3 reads TGTGCCAGCAGCCTACTTGGTGGGGGAGGCGAGCAGTACTTC. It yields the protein CASSLLGGGGEQYF.

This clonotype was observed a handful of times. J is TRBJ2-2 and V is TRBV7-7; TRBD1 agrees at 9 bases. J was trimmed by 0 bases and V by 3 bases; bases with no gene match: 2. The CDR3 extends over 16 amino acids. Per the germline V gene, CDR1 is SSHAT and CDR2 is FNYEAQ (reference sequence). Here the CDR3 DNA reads TGTGCCAGCAGCTTGACAGGGGGGGCGAACACCGGGGAGCTGTTTTTT. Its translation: CASSLTGGANTGELFF.

The CDR3 DNA follows: TGTGCCAGCTCACCCGGCGGGGTGTCCACGCAAGAGACCCAGTACTTC. Translating gives CASSPGGVSTQETQYF. The V gene is TRBV18, the J gene TRBJ2-5, with D perhaps matching TRBD2 (6 bases). CDR1 is KGHSH, CDR2 LQKENI, per germline. The V end lost 3 bases, the J end lost 2 bases, and 16 bases lay between the germline ends. This CDR3 has 16 amino acids.

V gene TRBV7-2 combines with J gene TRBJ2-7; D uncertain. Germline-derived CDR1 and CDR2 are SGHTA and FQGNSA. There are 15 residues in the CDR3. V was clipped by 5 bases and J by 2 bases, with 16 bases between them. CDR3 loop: CASSLARSGPYEQYF. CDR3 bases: TGTGCCAGCAGCCTCGCGAGGTCGGGTCCCTACGAGCAGTACTTC.

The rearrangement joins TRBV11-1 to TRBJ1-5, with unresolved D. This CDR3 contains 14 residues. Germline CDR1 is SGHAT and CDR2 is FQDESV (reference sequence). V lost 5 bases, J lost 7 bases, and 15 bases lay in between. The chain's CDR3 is CASSPTARWQPQHF. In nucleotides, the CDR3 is TGTGCCAGCAGCCCGACGGCTCGATGGCAGCCCCAGCATTTT.

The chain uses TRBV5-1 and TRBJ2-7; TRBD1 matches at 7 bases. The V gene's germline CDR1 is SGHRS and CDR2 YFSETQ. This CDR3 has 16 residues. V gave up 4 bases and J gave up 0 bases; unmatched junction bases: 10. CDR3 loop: CASSILRQGNSYEQYF. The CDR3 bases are TGCGCCAGCAGCATACTCCGACAGGGAAACTCCTACGAGCAGTACTTC.

This CDR3 reads CARGQASYNEQFF. CDR3 sequence (DNA): TGCGCCCGCGGCCAGGCCTCCTACAATGAGCAGTTCTTC. The chain joins TRBV23-1 to TRBJ2-1; the D is unclear. TRBV23-1 is an ORF for which the function is uncertain. The CDR3 runs to 13 residues. Trimming stripped 11 bases from V and 0 bases from J, with 11 bases between.

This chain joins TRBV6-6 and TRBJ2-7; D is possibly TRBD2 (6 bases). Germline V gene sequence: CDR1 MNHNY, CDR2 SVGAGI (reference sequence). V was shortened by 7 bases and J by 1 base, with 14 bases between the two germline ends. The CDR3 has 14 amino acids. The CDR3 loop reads CASTAWGDSYEQYF. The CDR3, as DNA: TGTGCCAGCACCGCATGGGGGGATTCCTACGAGCAGTACTTC.